One and the same sample provided the 15 T cell receptor beta chains below, sequenced in a study of T cell changes during pregnancy in multiple sclerosis. Profiling relied on immunoSEQ multiplex PCR, and the TCRdb table lists in-frame clones only, not all of them. The table records roughly 100,000 clones, 85% to 95% of them present only once. The source was peripheral blood, collected after pregnancy. The source of these receptors is a female donor with multiple sclerosis, enrolled in a pregnancy study.

The chain employs TRBV6-1 and TRBJ1-1; 10 nucleotides align to TRBD1. The trim removed 3 bases at V and 1 base at J, leaving 11 bases unmatched. The germline CDR1 and CDR2 sequences are MNHNS and SASEGT. The CDR3 extends over 18 amino acids. The CDR3 loop reads CASSDNPGQGRKNTEAFF. CDR3 nucleotide sequence: TGTGCCAGCAGTGATAATCCGGGACAGGGGAGGAAGAACACTGAAGCTTTCTTT.

This chain links TRBV10-3 with TRBJ1-2; 8 bases fit TRBD1. The germline V gene encodes CDR1 ENHRY and CDR2 SYGVKD. V was pared by 6 bases and J by 4 bases, with 10 bases of the junction left unmatched. This CDR3 is 15 amino acids long. The chain's CDR3 is CAIRETGVGGYGYTF. CDR3 nucleotide sequence: TGTGCCATCAGAGAGACAGGGGTTGGTGGCTATGGCTACACCTTC.

The chain recombines TRBV5-4 with TRBJ2-1, with 13 bases matching TRBD2. CDR1 and CDR2 (germline): SGHNT, YYREEE (reference sequence). V shed 3 bases, J shed 4 bases, and the junction held 7 bases outside the gene matches. CDR3 size: 17 residues. The DNA for the CDR3 is TGTGCCAGCAGCTCTAGGACTAGCGGGAGTATGTACAATGAGCAGTTCTTC. Residues: CASSSRTSGSMYNEQFF.

This clone was counted a single time. A junction boundary mismatches the germline segment, possibly from a read error. The chain couples TRBV7-3 to TRBJ1-6; D is uncertain. This CDR3 has 14 amino acids. Per germline, CDR1 SGHTA and CDR2 FQGTGA. Here the CDR3 DNA reads TGTGCCAGCAGCTTAACCCCACCCAGTTCACCCCTCCATTTT. Translated, it gives CASSLTPPSSPLHF.

The V and J genes are TRBV6-1 and TRBJ2-3, with a weak D call TRBD2 (5 bases). The V and J ends lost 3 bases and 3 bases respectively, with 16 bases between them. Germline lookup yields CDR1 MNHNS and CDR2 SASEGT. This CDR3 comprises 16 residues. The CDR3: CASSDPGGGRTDTQYF. CDR3 DNA: TGTGCCAGCAGTGATCCCGGAGGCGGCCGAACAGATACGCAGTATTTT.

V is TRBV7-9 and J is TRBJ1-1; D remains unclear. The CDR3 runs to 13 residues. Between the trimmed V and J ends, which lost 3 bases and 3 bases, there was a span of 8 bases. The germline CDR1 and CDR2 sequences are SEHNR and FQNEAQ (reference sequence). The CDR3 DNA reads TGTGCCAGCAGCTTCAGAATCGACACTGAAGCTTTCTTT. As protein: CASSFRIDTEAFF.

The genes are TRBV4-1 and TRBJ1-1; D unresolved. The CDR3 extends over 15 amino acids. V gave up 4 bases and J gave up 4 bases, with 16 bases separating them. Germline CDR1 and CDR2: MGHRA and YSYEKL. The CDR3 spells CASSPNPVVITEAFF. In DNA form, the CDR3 reads TGCGCCAGCAGCCCCAACCCGGTAGTCATCACTGAAGCTTTCTTT.

The chain uses TRBV29-1 and TRBJ1-1; tentative D call: TRBD1 (6 bases). The CDR3 covers 13 residues. Germline V gene sequence: CDR1 SQVTM, CDR2 ANQGSEA. The V end was cut by 6 bases, the J end by 4 bases, with 15 bases between. The CDR3 spells CSVLTGFTTEAFF. The DNA of the CDR3 is TGCAGCGTCCTCACAGGGTTTACCACTGAAGCTTTCTTT.

V usage is TRBV2 and J usage is TRBJ1-5; D is possibly TRBD1 (6 bases). Trimming left V 2 bases short and J 8 bases short, with 16 bases between. Germline V gives CDR1 SNHLY, CDR2 FYNNEI. The CDR3 totals 15 residues. The chain's CDR3 is CASSERTADPEPQHF. In DNA, the CDR3 is TGTGCCAGCAGTGAAAGGACAGCCGACCCGGAGCCCCAGCATTTT.

This chain links TRBV10-3 with TRBJ2-7, with D possibly matching TRBD1 (5 bases). The CDR3 spans 13 residues. Per germline, CDR1 ENHRY and CDR2 SYGVKD. V dropped 8 bases and J dropped 2 bases, with 13 bases sitting between them. The CDR3, as DNA: TGTGCCATCGCGAAGACAGAGACCTACGAGCAGTACTTC. Protein product: CAIAKTETYEQYF.

The chain recombines TRBV9 with TRBJ2-2, with TRBD1 as a possible D gene (6 bases). The CDR3 runs 14 residues. CDR1 is SGDLS, CDR2 YYNGEE, per germline. The V gene lost 4 bases and the J gene lost 5 bases, with 12 bases spanning the gap. The CDR3, as DNA: TGTGCCAGCAGCTTAGTAGGGACAACCGGGGAGCTGTTTTTT. Translating gives CASSLVGTTGELFF.

The gene calls are TRBV5-1 and TRBJ1-1, with a tentative D call TRBD1 (5 bases). CDR1 and CDR2 from the germline V gene are SGHRS and YFSETQ. The germline V and J ends were trimmed by 1 base and 0 bases, with 10 bases remaining between them. The CDR3 is 15 amino acids. CDR3 in amino acids: CASSLRAGLNTEAFF. The CDR3 region has the DNA TGCGCCAGCAGCTTGCGTGCAGGGCTGAACACTGAAGCTTTCTTT.

The chain joins TRBV6-1 to TRBJ1-3; 10 nucleotides align to TRBD1. CDR1 is MNHNS and CDR2 is SASEGT in the germline V gene. V lost 5 bases and J lost 8; bases outside the gene matches: 6. The CDR3 contains 14 residues. CDR3 residues: CASSLTGTGDTIYF. The CDR3 DNA sequence: TGTGCCAGCAGTCTAACCGGGACAGGGGACACCATATATTTT.

This clone is a singleton in its sample. The V gene is TRBV25-1, the J gene TRBJ1-2; 7 positions agree with TRBD1. Per the germline V gene, CDR1 is MGHDK and CDR2 is SYGVNS. Trimming removed 8 bases from V and 5 bases from J; junction bases left unmatched: 11. There are 14 residues in the CDR3. The CDR3 loop is CASQKTGMSYGYTF. The CDR3 DNA reads TGTGCCAGCCAAAAGACAGGGATGAGTTATGGCTACACCTTC.

The V call is TRBV7-9, the J call TRBJ2-4; D not certain. Trimming left V 5 bases short and J 10 bases short, with 9 bases between. The CDR3 extends over 11 amino acids. The germline CDR1 and CDR2 sequences are SEHNR and FQNEAQ (reference sequence). The CDR3 nucleotides are TGTGCCAGCAGCGAACGAGAGATTCAGTACTTC. Amino acid sequence: CASSEREIQYF.